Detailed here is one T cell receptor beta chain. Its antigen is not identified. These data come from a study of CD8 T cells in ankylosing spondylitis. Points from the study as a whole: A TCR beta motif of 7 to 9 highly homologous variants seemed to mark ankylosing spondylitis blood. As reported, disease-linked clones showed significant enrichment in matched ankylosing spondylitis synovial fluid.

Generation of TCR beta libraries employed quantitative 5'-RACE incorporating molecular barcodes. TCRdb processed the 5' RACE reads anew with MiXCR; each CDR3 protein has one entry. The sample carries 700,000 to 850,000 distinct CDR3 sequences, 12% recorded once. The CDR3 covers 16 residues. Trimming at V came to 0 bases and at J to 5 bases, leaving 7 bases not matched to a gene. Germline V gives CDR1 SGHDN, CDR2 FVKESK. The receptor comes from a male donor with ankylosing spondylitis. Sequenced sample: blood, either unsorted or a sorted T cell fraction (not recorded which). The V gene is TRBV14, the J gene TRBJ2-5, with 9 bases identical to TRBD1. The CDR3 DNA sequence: TGTGCCAGCAGCCAAGAGGGGGACAGGGTCCGGGAGACCCAGTACTTC. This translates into CASSQEGDRVRETQYF.